The clone carrying this T cell receptor (beta chain) was recorded once. Authors' methods: Estimation of nucleated cell counts relied on the amplification of reference gene primers. This table comes from immunoSEQ multiplex PCR, and its TCRdb copy is limited to in-frame clones, with some not included. V, J and clone size are taken as reported in that table, and D and trimming were inferred from the DNA itself. This repertoire shows over 60,000 clones, around 76% found once; its top ten account for 50%. V dropped 8 bases and J dropped 3; count of bases not matched to a gene: 8. This CDR3 contains 15 residues. CDR1 is WSHSY, CDR2 SAAADI, per germline. These data originate in a study of blood T cell repertoires in COVID-19. Study as a whole: Italy, Spain and the United States were the sources of the convalescent and acute COVID-19 samples. T cells, B-cell-depleted T cells, or PBMCs supplied cDNA or gDNA.

Sequenced: peripheral blood. The chain is built from TRBV10-2 and TRBJ1-4; 8 bases fit TRBD1. The sequence was collected from a woman aged 80 or over with acute or convalescent COVID-19. The CDR3: CASSTTGGSNEKLFF. In DNA form, the CDR3 reads TGCGCCAGCTCGACCACAGGGGGGTCTAATGAAAAACTGTTTTTT.